This TCR beta chain is drawn from a study of persistence of HIV-infected CD4 T cells. The immunoSEQ assay was version 4, run in survey mode. Method: immunoSEQ multiplex PCR; TCRdb's copy keeps in-frame clones and lacks some. In the table there are roughly 17,000 clones, approximately 64% of which are singletons. Cells were stimulated with CMV-infected fibroblast lysates at approximately 10 ug/mL. Sorting selected CD4+ T cells upregulating both CD40 ligand and CD69. CD4+ T cell counts exceeded 400 cells/uL; CMV serology was positive. With respect to this clone: What it binds is unknown.

The V and J ends lost 7 bases and 0 bases, in that order; junction bases with no gene match: 1. Germline lookup yields CDR1 SGHRS and CDR2 YFSETQ. The CDR3 has 14 residues. Study observations and caveats: Proviral oligoclonality tracked with TCR oligoclonality within the same sorted cells.

Sequencing used CD4+ T cells sorted from PBMCs after approximately 19-hour stimulation, obtained from a patient who received antiretroviral therapy. V gene TRBV5-1 combines with J gene TRBJ2-6; 7 nucleotides match TRBD1. This sequence was found in an adult woman with HIV who was CMV-seropositive. The chain's CDR3 is CASAGGSGANVLTF. DNA of the CDR3: TGCGCCAGCGCAGGGGGCTCTGGGGCCAACGTCCTGACTTTC.